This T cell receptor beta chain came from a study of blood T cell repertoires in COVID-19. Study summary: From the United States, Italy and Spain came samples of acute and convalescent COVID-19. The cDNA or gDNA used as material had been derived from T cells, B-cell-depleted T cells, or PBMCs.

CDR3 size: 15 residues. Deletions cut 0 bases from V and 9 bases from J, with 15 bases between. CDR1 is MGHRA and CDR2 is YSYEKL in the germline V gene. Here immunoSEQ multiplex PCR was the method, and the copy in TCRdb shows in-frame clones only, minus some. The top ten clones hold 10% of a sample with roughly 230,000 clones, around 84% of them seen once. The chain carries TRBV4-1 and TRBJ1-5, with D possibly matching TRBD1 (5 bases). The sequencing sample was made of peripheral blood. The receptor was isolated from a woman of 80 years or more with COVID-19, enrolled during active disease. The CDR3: CASSQEGGAVGPQHF. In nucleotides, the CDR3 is TGCGCCAGCAGCCAAGAAGGAGGGGCCGTTGGGCCCCAGCATTTT.